This is a list of T cell receptor beta chains from one sample in a study of chemoradiotherapy in HPV16-positive cancers. Libraries were prepared by immunoSEQ multiplex PCR; TCRdb keeps only in-frame clonotypes and omits some of them. This sample has about 2,000 clones, with approximately 80% found just once. The sequencing here drew on tumor tissue, taken from a patient who underwent chemoradiotherapy. The receptors stem from a human donor with HPV-associated anogenital cancer. Each CDR3 is given with its conserved first and last residue. The D gene is left open where the match is weak. Clone size appears in some rows only: once, few, many, or a class for an expanded clone.

j_call	v_call	d_call	cdr3_length	clone_size	cdr3_aa	cdr3_nt
TRBJ2-3	TRBV25-1	.	16	.	CASSPPQFPSTDTQYF	TGTGCCAGCAGCCCCCCGCAGTTCCCTAGCACAGATACGCAGTATTTT
TRBJ1-1	TRBV2	.	13	.	CASTLGENTEAFF	TGTGCCAGCACCCTAGGAGAGAACACTGAAGCTTTCTTT
TRBJ2-2	TRBV2	.	15	.	CASQGMVAMSGELFF	TGTGCCTCCCAGGGTATGGTAGCTATGAGCGGGGAGCTGTTTTTT
TRBJ1-3	TRBV6-5	.	14	.	CASRTDGAGNTIYF	TGTGCCAGCAGAACCGACGGGGCCGGAAACACCATATATTTT
TRBJ1-2	TRBV28	.	13	.	CASSRSGGYGYTF	TGTGCCAGCAGTCGCTCAGGAGGCTATGGCTACACCTTC
TRBJ1-3	TRBV6-5	TRBD1	15	.	CASSVGQGAGNTIYF	TGTGCCAGCAGTGTCGGACAGGGAGCTGGAAACACCATATATTTT
TRBJ1-2	TRBV11-3	.	13	.	CASSLGEVGGYTF	TGTGCCAGCAGCTTAGGCGAGGTGGGAGGCTACACCTTC
TRBJ2-7	TRBV5-5	.	14	.	CASSAGQLSYEQYF	TGTGCCAGCAGCGCCGGGCAGCTCTCCTACGAGCAGTACTTC
TRBJ1-4	TRBV7-9	.	15	few	CASRPSSLPNEKLFF	TGTGCCAGCAGGCCTTCTTCCCTTCCTAATGAAAAACTGTTTTTT
TRBJ1-4	TRBV5-4	TRBD1	15	.	CASSRPGTANEKLFF	TGTGCCAGCAGCCGTCCCGGGACAGCGAATGAAAAACTGTTTTTT
TRBJ2-7	TRBV7-2	TRBD2	16	.	CASSLAGREGVLSQYF	TGTGCCAGCAGCTTAGCGGGGAGGGAGGGAGTTCTTTCGCAGTACTTC
TRBJ2-7	TRBV7-2	TRBD2	14	.	CASSRTSGNREQYF	TGTGCCAGCAGCCGGACTAGCGGGAACCGCGAGCAGTACTTC
TRBJ1-2	TRBV14	.	15	large	CASSPTAGADYGYTF	TGTGCCAGCAGCCCCACCGCAGGGGCAGACTATGGCTACACCTTC
TRBJ1-2	TRBV7-3	TRBD1	13	.	CASSNGTGIGYTF	TGTGCCAGCAGCAACGGGACAGGGATTGGCTACACCTTC
TRBJ2-1	TRBV10-3	TRBD1	13	.	CATNRDRDNEQFF	TGTGCCACCAACCGGGACAGGGACAATGAGCAGTTCTTC
TRBJ1-2	TRBV18	TRBD1	17	.	CASSPSGQGFFSYGYTF	TGTGCCAGCTCACCGTCGGGACAGGGTTTTTTTAGCTATGGCTACACCTTC
TRBJ2-7	TRBV5-6	.	15	.	CASSFRSNRLHEQYF	TGTGCCAGCAGCTTCCGGAGCAATAGGTTACACGAGCAGTACTTC
TRBJ1-4	TRBV2	.	15	.	CASSEGQSQGEKLFF	TGTGCCAGCAGTGAAGGACAGTCTCAGGGTGAAAAACTGTTTTTT
TRBJ2-3	TRBV5-1	.	15	.	CASSSKTVSTDTQYF	TGCGCCAGCAGCTCAAAGACAGTTAGCACAGATACGCAGTATTTT
TRBJ2-7	TRBV15	TRBD1	14	few	CATSRDRGPYEQYF	TGTGCCACCAGCAGGGACAGGGGCCCCTACGAGCAGTACTTC
TRBJ2-5	TRBV4-1	TRBD2	17	few	CASSQAPSGRFQETQYF	TGCGCCAGCAGCCAAGCACCTAGCGGGAGGTTTCAGGAGACCCAGTACTTC
TRBJ1-2	TRBV6-5	.	14	.	CASSPGQMNYGYTF	TGTGCCAGCAGCCCCGGACAGATGAACTATGGCTACACCTTC
TRBJ1-6	TRBV27	TRBD1	18	few	CASSPGQAQSSYNSPLHF	TGTGCCAGCAGTCCCGGACAGGCCCAGAGCTCCTATAATTCACCCCTCCACTTT
TRBJ2-1	TRBV9	TRBD2	16	.	CASSVGGLAGLNEQFF	TGTGCCAGCAGCGTTGGTGGACTAGCGGGACTCAATGAGCAGTTCTTC
TRBJ1-1	TRBV14	.	15	.	CASSHIVEGNTEAFF	TGTGCCAGCAGCCATATCGTGGAGGGAAACACTGAAGCTTTCTTT
TRBJ2-7	TRBV29-1	.	14	.	CSVEIGAALGEQYF	TGCAGCGTTGAAATTGGGGCAGCGTTGGGCGAGCAGTACTTC
TRBJ1-2	TRBV6-1	.	13	.	CASSRGPNYGYTF	TGTGCCAGCAGCCGAGGACCTAACTATGGCTACACCTTC